The source of this TCR beta chain is a study of vaccination and CD4 T cells after COVID-19. Study-wide background: Six men and four women formed the convalescents, two being Hispanic.

Cultured CD4+ T-cell DNA underwent Oncomine TCR Beta short-read sequencing. TCRdb re-derived calls from the PCR reads in MiXCR, one entry per CDR3 protein. Of 5,500 or so distinct CDR3 sequences listed, 71% are singletons. V was cut by 3 bases and J by 4 bases, with 9 bases left in between. Germline V gene sequence: CDR1 LNHDA, CDR2 SQIVND (reference sequence). CDR3 length: 13 residues. Comments on this clonotype: Its antigen is still unknown.

Indicated treatment: 10-day PBMC culture with coronavirus spike peptide pools or control peptides (ViraFEST assay). The sequenced sample was CD4+ T cells from blood, cultured in vitro. The V call is TRBV19, the J call TRBJ2-5; D is unclear. The receptor was isolated from a human donor who had recovered from COVID-19. The CDR3 here is CASSIRPRETQYF. CDR3 coding DNA: TGTGCCAGTAGTATCCGGCCACGAGAGACCCAGTACTTC.